This T cell receptor (beta chain) was observed in a study of cytomegalovirus exposure and HLA in healthy donors. Study-wide findings and caveats: The dataset shows that most TCR sequences were rare, while some public TCRs occurred in many donors.

This CDR3 is 13 amino acids long. Deletions cut 0 bases from V and 5 bases from J, with 5 bases between. CDR1 is KGHSH, CDR2 LQKENI, per germline. Remarks on this clone: What it recognizes is unknown.

TCRdb keeps only in-frame clones here, not all; method: immunoSEQ multiplex PCR. The sample lists over 80,000 clones, about 85% seen once, with roughly 22% in the top ten. Sequenced input: PBMCs. This sequence joins TRBV18 and TRBJ2-1; D remains ambiguous. The sequence was obtained from a man aged 18 to 29 in good health and CMV-seropositive. The CDR3 DNA reads TGTGCCAGCTCACCACCCGAGGACAATGAGCAGTTCTTC. It is translated as CASSPPEDNEQFF.